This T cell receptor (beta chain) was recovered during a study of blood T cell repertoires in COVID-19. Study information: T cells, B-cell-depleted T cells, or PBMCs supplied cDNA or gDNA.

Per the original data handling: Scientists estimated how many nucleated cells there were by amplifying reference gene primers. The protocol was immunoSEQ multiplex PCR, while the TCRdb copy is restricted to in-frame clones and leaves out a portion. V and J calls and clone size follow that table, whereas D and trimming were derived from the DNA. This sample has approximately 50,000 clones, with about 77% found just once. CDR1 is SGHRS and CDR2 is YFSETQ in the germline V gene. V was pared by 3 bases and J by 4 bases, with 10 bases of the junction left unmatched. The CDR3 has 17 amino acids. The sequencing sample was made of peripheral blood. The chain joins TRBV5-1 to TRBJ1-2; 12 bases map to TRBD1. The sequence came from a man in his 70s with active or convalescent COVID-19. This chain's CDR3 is CASSSGSGTGGAYGYTF. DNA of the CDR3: TGCGCCAGCAGCTCCGGTTCCGGGACAGGGGGCGCCTATGGCTACACCTTC.